The 26 T cell receptor beta chains given below trace back to one sample, sequenced in a study of identical twins (dated by TCRdb to 2015 to 2016). To prepare the library, 5' RACE was applied. TCRdb shows the sequencer as Illumina HiSeq 2000. TCRdb reprocessing: public reads trimmed at Q25 with fastp, clones called with MiXCR, in-frame beta chains kept. All rows with the same CDR3 protein become a single entry with the most common DNA and genes. The sample profile shows some 760,000 distinct CDR3 sequences; 15% to 20% of them were found once. About an eighth of the sample is held by the ten biggest clonotypes. The sample was also linked to a second study, of T cells expressing NK-cell markers.

What was sequenced was PBMCs. All receptors come from a woman aged 18-29 years in good health.

This clonotype was seen a handful of times. The chain recombines TRBV6-2 or TRBV6-3 with TRBJ2-1, with TRBD2 matching 7 bases. V lost 7 bases to trimming and J lost 3 bases; unmatched junction nucleotides: 6. CDR1 and CDR2 (germline): MNHEY, SVGEGT. The CDR3 has 14 residues. The CDR3 bases are TGTGCCAGCACCCAGCTAGCGGACTACAATGAGCAGTTCTTC. It translates to CASTQLADYNEQFF.

The chain uses TRBV27 and TRBJ1-2; D not resolved. Germline V lookup: CDR1 MNHEY, CDR2 SMNVEV (reference sequence). The length of the CDR3 is 15 residues. The V end was cut by 6 bases, the J end by 5 bases, with 19 bases between. CDR3 in amino acids: CASSLLPAGMYGYTF. The CDR3 region has the DNA TGTGCCAGCAGCCTACTCCCCGCTGGGATGTATGGCTACACCTTC.

A few counts support this clonotype. The chain is built from TRBV5-1 and TRBJ1-1, with unresolved D. V gave up 4 bases and J gave up 4 bases, with 14 bases separating them. CDR3 length: 14 residues. Germline V gives CDR1 SGHRS, CDR2 YFSETQ. The CDR3 reads CASSTSQAPTEAFF. The CDR3 bases are TGCGCCAGCAGCACCTCTCAGGCGCCCACTGAAGCTTTCTTT.

The gene calls are TRBV14 and TRBJ2-7; the D call may be TRBD1 or TRBD2 (5 bases each). V dropped 0 bases and J dropped 6 bases, with 15 bases sitting between them. The length of the CDR3 is 15 residues. Germline-derived CDR1 and CDR2 are SGHDN and FVKESK. CDR3 protein: CASSQDWGFESEQYF. The CDR3 DNA follows: TGTGCCAGCAGCCAAGATTGGGGGTTCGAGAGCGAGCAGTACTTC.

The chain has TRBV20-1 and TRBJ2-5; 12 bases align to TRBD2. J gave up 4 bases and V 3 bases, and 3 bases lay outside the gene matches. The CDR3 runs 14 residues. Germline V gene data show CDR1 as DFQATT and CDR2 as SNEGSKA (reference sequence). DNA for the CDR3: TGCAGTGCTAGGACTAGCGGGAGTGGAGAGACCCAGTACTTC. Translation: CSARTSGSGETQYF.

This chain uses TRBV6-1 with TRBJ2-1; D might be TRBD2 (6 bases). The V end was cut by 5 bases, the J end by 6 bases, with 11 bases between. The V gene's germline CDR1 is MNHNS and CDR2 SASEGT. The CDR3 runs 13 residues. DNA of the CDR3: TGTGCCAGCAGTCTTCGGGACTTCAATGAGCAGTTCTTC. Amino acid sequence: CASSLRDFNEQFF.

V gene TRBV30 combines with J gene TRBJ2-5; 13 positions agree with TRBD2. V lost 5 bases, J lost 2 bases, and 11 bases stayed unmatched. The V gene's germline CDR1 is GTSNPN and CDR2 SVGIG (reference sequence). CDR3 length equals 17 residues. CDR3 region: CAWSKGTSGMMQETQYF. Written as DNA, the CDR3 is TGTGCCTGGTCGAAAGGGACTAGCGGGATGATGCAAGAGACCCAGTACTTC.

This rearrangement joins TRBV7-2 to TRBJ1-4; D is ambiguous. Germline CDR1 reads SGHTA; CDR2 reads FQGNSA. There are 15 residues in the CDR3. With 5 bases removed from V and 0 bases from J, the gap between germline ends came to 10 bases. The CDR3 loop reads CASSNGPATNEKLFF. As DNA, the CDR3 is TGTGCCAGCAGCAACGGCCCTGCAACTAATGAAAAACTGTTTTTT.

This clonotype was counted a few times. V is TRBV29-1 and J is TRBJ2-1, with a tentative D call TRBD2 (5 bases). Trimming left V 4 bases short and J 0 bases short, with 10 bases between. The CDR3 runs to 14 residues. Germline-derived CDR1 and CDR2 are SQVTM and ANQGSEA. Written as DNA, the CDR3 is TGCAGCGTTGTGGGCGGGCGCTCCTACAATGAGCAGTTCTTC. Encoded protein: CSVVGGRSYNEQFF.

This clonotype was seen more than once but under ten times. This sequence joins TRBV12-3 or TRBV12-4 and TRBJ1-6; D is unclear. Trimming took 4 bases from V and 7 from J, leaving 5 bases between them. The CDR3 contains 12 residues. CDR3 amino acids: CASSWVNSPLHF. CDR3 nucleotide sequence: TGTGCCAGCAGTTGGGTCAATTCACCCCTCCACTTT.

This clonotype showed up just a few times. V and J are TRBV12-3 or TRBV12-4 and TRBJ2-6; perhaps TRBD2 as D (6 bases). The V and J ends lost 5 bases and 4 bases respectively, with 9 bases between them. This CDR3 comprises 14 residues. CDR3 coding DNA: TGTGCCAGCAGTCCCCGGGGGGGGGCCAACGTCCTGACTTTC. Translation gives CASSPRGGANVLTF.

The V and J genes are TRBV29-1 and TRBJ2-4; possibly TRBD1 for D (6 bases). Per germline, CDR1 SQVTM and CDR2 ANQGSEA. The CDR3 consists of 14 residues. V was clipped by 8 bases and J by 7 bases, with 21 bases between them. DNA of the CDR3: TGCAGCACAACAATGGGGGCCACCGGGAACATTCAGTACTTC. It codes for CSTTMGATGNIQYF.

The chain combines TRBV2 with TRBJ2-2, with 10 bases identical to TRBD1. Germline CDR1 and CDR2: SNHLY and FYNNEI. The CDR3 totals 18 residues. V dropped 5 bases and J dropped 2; count of bases not matched to a gene: 11. CDR3 sequence reads: CASSSPATGGRNTGELFF. For the CDR3, the DNA is TGTGCCAGCAGTTCCCCGGCGACAGGGGGCCGAAACACCGGGGAGCTGTTTTTT.

A few counts support this clonotype. The chain is built from TRBV7-9 and TRBJ1-5; TRBD1 matches at 8 bases. CDR1 is SEHNR and CDR2 is FQNEAQ in the germline V gene (reference sequence). The CDR3 totals 16 residues. V dropped 4 bases and J dropped 5; count of bases not matched to a gene: 10. CDR3 sequence: CASSSTRTGKDQPQHF. The DNA of the CDR3 is TGTGCCAGCAGCTCCACTCGGACAGGGAAGGATCAGCCCCAGCATTTT.

The chain has TRBV20-1 and TRBJ2-7, with TRBD2 matching 10 bases. V was pared by 3 bases and J by 5 bases, with 10 bases of the junction left unmatched. The germline CDR1 and CDR2 sequences are DFQATT and SNEGSKA (reference sequence). This CDR3 is built from 15 residues. CDR3 in amino acids: CSASPLAGEANEQYF. Here the CDR3 DNA reads TGCAGTGCTAGTCCCCTAGCGGGAGAAGCTAACGAGCAGTACTTC.

This chain joins TRBV12-5 and TRBJ1-6; D gene uncertain. Germline CDR1 reads LGHNT; CDR2 reads FRNRAP. This CDR3 has 15 residues. V lost 0 bases, J lost 7 bases, and 10 bases lay in between. The CDR3: CASGLVLGINSPLHF. CDR3 sequence (DNA): TGTGCTAGTGGTTTGGTACTCGGGATAAATTCACCCCTCCACTTT.

This sequence joins TRBV20-1 and TRBJ1-2, with D maybe TRBD1 (5 bases). The ends were cut back, 2 bases at V and 8 bases at J, with 21 bases in the middle. From germline, CDR1 is DFQATT and CDR2 SNEGSKA (reference sequence). The CDR3 has 15 residues. CDR3 amino acids: CSARKAGDPARGYTF. The CDR3 DNA is TGCAGTGCTAGAAAGGCTGGGGACCCGGCCCGCGGCTACACCTTC.

J is TRBJ2-5 and V is TRBV7-9; tentative D call: TRBD2 (5 bases). The CDR3 has 16 amino acids. The ends were cut back, 6 bases at V and 3 bases at J, with 20 bases in the middle. In germline, CDR1 is SEHNR, CDR2 FQNEAQ (reference sequence). The chain's CDR3 is CASSPLEGSLKETQYF. The CDR3 nucleotides are TGTGCCAGCAGTCCACTAGAGGGTTCGCTAAAAGAGACCCAGTACTTC.

In its sample, this clonotype was seen many times. V and J are TRBV5-1 and TRBJ2-3, with D perhaps matching TRBD1 or TRBD2 (6 bases each). V shed 4 bases and J shed 4 bases, with 16 bases lying between them. The germline gives CDR1 SGHRS, CDR2 YFSETQ. This CDR3 is built from 15 residues. CDR3 nucleotides: TGCGCCAGCAGCCATGGAAGGGGGGTTCCAGATACGCAGTATTTT. This codes for CASSHGRGVPDTQYF.

This chain uses TRBV7-6 with TRBJ1-5, with 7 positions matching TRBD1. This CDR3 has 15 amino acids. Germline V gene lookup returns CDR1 SGHVS and CDR2 FNYEAQ. V dropped 2 bases and J dropped 5; count of bases not matched to a gene: 6. CDR3 sequence reads: CASSLTPGGYQPQHF. CDR3 sequence (DNA): TGTGCCAGCAGCTTAACCCCAGGGGGGTATCAGCCCCAGCATTTT.

This clonotype came up a few times. The J gene is TRBJ2-1, the V gene TRBV4-2; the match to TRBD2 covers 10 bases. The CDR3 spans 16 residues. Trimming removed 4 bases from V and 4 bases from J; junction bases left unmatched: 7. CDR1 is LGHNA and CDR2 is YNFKEQ in the germline V gene. The CDR3 here is CASSRLAGVLYNEQFF. CDR3 bases: TGTGCCAGCAGCCGCCTAGCGGGGGTTCTTTACAATGAGCAGTTCTTC.

The chain employs TRBV12-2 and TRBJ2-1; the table's TRBD1 call for D was not verified on the DNA. TRBV12-2 is given as a pseudogene. This CDR3 contains 17 residues. In nucleotides, the CDR3 is TGTGCAAGTCGCAAACAACCCTGGGCGGGGCGATACAATGAGCAGTTCTTC. Translated, it gives CASRKQPWAGRYNEQFF.

The V and J genes are TRBV9 and TRBJ2-2; D perhaps matches TRBD2 (5 bases). Germline CDR1 SGDLS, CDR2 YYNGEE. The germline V and J ends were trimmed by 0 bases and 7 bases, with 13 bases remaining between them. This CDR3 region has 15 residues. The CDR3 nucleotides are TGTGCCAGCAGCGTAGTGGCTAGCAGGAGCGGGGAGCTGTTTTTT. Its translation: CASSVVASRSGELFF.

The V gene is TRBV11-2, the J gene TRBJ2-3, with D possibly being TRBD1 (5 bases). Germline assignment: CDR1 SGHAT and CDR2 FQNNGV. CDR3 length: 16 residues. V was pared by 5 bases and J by 1 base, with 16 bases between. The CDR3 protein is CASSEEAVTGTDTQYF. CDR3 nucleotides: TGTGCCAGCAGCGAAGAGGCCGTGACAGGCACAGATACGCAGTATTTT.

This clonotype was seen a handful of times. The V call is TRBV7-9, the J call TRBJ2-7; D is uncertain. This CDR3 has 13 residues. The V end was cut by 6 bases, the J end by 0 bases, with 9 bases between. CDR1 is SEHNR, CDR2 FQNEAQ, per germline (reference sequence). CDR3 sequence: CASRNDTSYEQYF. The CDR3 nucleotides are TGTGCCAGCAGGAATGACACCTCCTACGAGCAGTACTTC.

The V call is TRBV29-1, the J call TRBJ2-1; TRBD2 matches at 10 bases. The CDR3 runs to 12 residues. J was trimmed by 4 bases and V by 8 bases; bases with no gene match: 2. From germline, CDR1 is SQVTM and CDR2 ANQGSEA. Here the CDR3 DNA reads TGCAGCTTTAGCGGGGGGTACAATGAGCAGTTCTTC. Its translation: CSFSGGYNEQFF.